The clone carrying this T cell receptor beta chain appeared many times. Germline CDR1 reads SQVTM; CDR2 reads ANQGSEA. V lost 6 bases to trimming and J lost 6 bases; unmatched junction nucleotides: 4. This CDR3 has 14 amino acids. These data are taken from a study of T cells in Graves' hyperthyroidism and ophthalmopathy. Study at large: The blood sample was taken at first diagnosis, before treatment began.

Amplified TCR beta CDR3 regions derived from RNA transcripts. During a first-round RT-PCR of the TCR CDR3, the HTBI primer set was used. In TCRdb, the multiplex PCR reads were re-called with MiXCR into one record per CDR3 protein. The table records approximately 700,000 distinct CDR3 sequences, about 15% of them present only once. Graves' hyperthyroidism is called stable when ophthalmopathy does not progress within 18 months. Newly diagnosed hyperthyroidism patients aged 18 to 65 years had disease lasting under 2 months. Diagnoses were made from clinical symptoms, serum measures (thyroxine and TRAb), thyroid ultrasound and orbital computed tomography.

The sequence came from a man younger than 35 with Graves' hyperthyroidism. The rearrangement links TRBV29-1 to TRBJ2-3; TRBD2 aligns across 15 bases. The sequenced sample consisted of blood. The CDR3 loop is CSVAGLAGGDTQYF. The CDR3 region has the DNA TGCAGCGTCGCTGGACTAGCGGGAGGGGATACGCAGTATTTT.